These T cell receptor beta chains were read from a single sample in a study of early T cells in non-severe SARS-CoV-2 infection. TCRdb re-called the 5' RACE reads with MiXCR, one entry per CDR3 protein. The sample includes about 80,000 distinct CDR3 sequences, over 10% of them seen just once. Sequenced input: whole blood. The receptors come from an adult who was a healthcare worker with PCR-confirmed SARS-CoV-2 infection or an uninfected control (not recorded which). The CDR3 runs from the conserved cysteine through the conserved F or W. A D gene is named only where the DNA matches it firmly. For some rows the clone size is stated as once, few or many, or as a class when expanded; others skip it.

CDR3aa | CDR3nt | j_gene | abundance | v_gene | d_gene
CASSLLDRISTEAFF | TGTGCCAGCAGCTTACTCGACAGGATTAGCACTGAAGCTTTCTTT | TRBJ1-1 | few | TRBV11-2 | .
CASSQDRWLANEQYF | TGCGCCAGCAGCCAAGACCGATGGCTAGCAAACGAGCAGTACTTC | TRBJ2-7 | . | TRBV4-3 | .
CASSWTGANTGELFF | TGTGCCAGCAGCTGGACAGGAGCCAACACCGGGGAGCTGTTTTTT | TRBJ2-2 | . | TRBV7-2 | TRBD1
CATGKEGVDTQYF | TGTGCCACCGGGAAGGAGGGAGTAGATACGCAGTATTTT | TRBJ2-3 | . | TRBV24-1 | .
CASSPQDRASNQPQHF | TGTGCCAGCAGTCCCCAGGACAGGGCCAGCAATCAGCCCCAGCATTTT | TRBJ1-5 | few | TRBV28 | TRBD1
CSARDLGLPHEQYF | TGCAGTGCTAGAGATCTCGGGCTACCCCACGAGCAGTACTTC | TRBJ2-7 | . | TRBV20-1 | .
CASTTANSYNEQFF | TGTGCCAGCACCACAGCCAACTCCTACAATGAGCAGTTCTTC | TRBJ2-1 | many | TRBV11-2 | .
CSVEGLGNTEAFF | TGCAGCGTTGAGGGTCTTGGGAACACTGAAGCTTTCTTT | TRBJ1-1 | few | TRBV29-1 | .
CASSTWTGGSGANVLTF | TGCGCCAGCAGCACTTGGACAGGGGGCTCTGGGGCCAACGTCCTGACTTTC | TRBJ2-6 | . | TRBV5-1 | TRBD1
CASSFGVWETHNEQFF | TGTGCCAGCAGCTTTGGCGTCTGGGAAACCCACAATGAGCAGTTCTTC | TRBJ2-1 | few | TRBV7-8 | .
CASSGDAGGSEQYF | TGTGCCAGCAGTGGAGACGCAGGGGGCAGCGAGCAGTACTTC | TRBJ2-7 | few | TRBV6-1 | TRBD1
CASSRGLASAYEQYF | TGTGCCAGCAGCCGCGGACTAGCGTCCGCCTACGAGCAGTACTTC | TRBJ2-7 | many | TRBV5-6 | TRBD2